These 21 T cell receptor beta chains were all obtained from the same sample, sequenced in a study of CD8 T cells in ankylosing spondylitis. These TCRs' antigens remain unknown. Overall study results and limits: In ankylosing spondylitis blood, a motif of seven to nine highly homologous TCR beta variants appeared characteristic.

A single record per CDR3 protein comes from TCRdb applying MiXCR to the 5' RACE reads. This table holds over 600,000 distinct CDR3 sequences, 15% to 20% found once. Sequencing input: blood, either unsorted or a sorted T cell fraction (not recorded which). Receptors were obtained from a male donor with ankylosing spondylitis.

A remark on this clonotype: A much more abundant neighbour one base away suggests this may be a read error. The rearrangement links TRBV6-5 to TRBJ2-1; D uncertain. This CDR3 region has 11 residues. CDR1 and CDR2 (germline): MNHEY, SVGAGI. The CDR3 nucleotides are TGTGCCAGCCGTTACCAAAGCGCGCAGTTCTTC. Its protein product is CASRYQSAQFF.

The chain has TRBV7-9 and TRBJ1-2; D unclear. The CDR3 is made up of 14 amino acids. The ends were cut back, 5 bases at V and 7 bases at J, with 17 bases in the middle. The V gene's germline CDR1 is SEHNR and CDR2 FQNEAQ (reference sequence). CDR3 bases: TGTGCCAGCAGCCCCGAAGGAGGGTGGTCTGGCTACACCTTC. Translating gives CASSPEGGWSGYTF.

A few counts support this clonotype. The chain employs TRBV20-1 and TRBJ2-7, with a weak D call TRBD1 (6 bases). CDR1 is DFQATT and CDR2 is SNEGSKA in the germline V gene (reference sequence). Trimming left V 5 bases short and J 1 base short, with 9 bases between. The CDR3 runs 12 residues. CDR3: CSAGDRSYEQYF. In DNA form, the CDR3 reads TGCAGTGCTGGCGACAGGTCCTACGAGCAGTACTTC.

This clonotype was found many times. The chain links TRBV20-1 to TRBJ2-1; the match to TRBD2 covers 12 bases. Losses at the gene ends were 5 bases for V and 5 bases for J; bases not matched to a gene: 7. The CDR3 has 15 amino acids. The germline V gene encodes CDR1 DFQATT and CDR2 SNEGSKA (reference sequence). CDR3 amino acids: CSALGLAGIHNEQFF. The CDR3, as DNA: TGCAGTGCTTTAGGACTAGCGGGAATCCACAATGAGCAGTTCTTC.

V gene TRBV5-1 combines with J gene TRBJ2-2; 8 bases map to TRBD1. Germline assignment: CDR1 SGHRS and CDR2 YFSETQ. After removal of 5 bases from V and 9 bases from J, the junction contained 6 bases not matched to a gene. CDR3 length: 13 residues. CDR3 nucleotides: TGCGCCAGCAGTCCCCCAGGGGGCCGGGAGCTGTTTTTT. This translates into CASSPPGGRELFF.

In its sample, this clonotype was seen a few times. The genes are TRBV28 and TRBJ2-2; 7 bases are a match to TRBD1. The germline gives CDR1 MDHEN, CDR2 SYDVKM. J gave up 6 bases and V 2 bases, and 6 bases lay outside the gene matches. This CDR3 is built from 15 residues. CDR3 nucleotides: TGTGCCAGCAGTTTACTGACAGGGATGTCCGGGGAGCTGTTTTTT. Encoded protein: CASSLLTGMSGELFF.

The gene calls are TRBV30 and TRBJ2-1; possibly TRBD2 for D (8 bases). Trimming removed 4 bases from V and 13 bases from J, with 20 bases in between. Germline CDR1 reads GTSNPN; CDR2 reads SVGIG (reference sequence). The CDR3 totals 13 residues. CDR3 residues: CAWKAGGTSGQFF. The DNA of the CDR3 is TGTGCCTGGAAGGCAGGGGGTACTAGCGGACAGTTCTTC.

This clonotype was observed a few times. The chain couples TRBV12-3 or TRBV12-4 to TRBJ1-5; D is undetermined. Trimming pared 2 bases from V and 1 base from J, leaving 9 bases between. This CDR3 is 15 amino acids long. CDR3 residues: CASSLNHNSNQPQHF. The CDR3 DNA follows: TGTGCCAGCAGTTTAAACCATAACAGCAATCAGCCCCAGCATTTT.

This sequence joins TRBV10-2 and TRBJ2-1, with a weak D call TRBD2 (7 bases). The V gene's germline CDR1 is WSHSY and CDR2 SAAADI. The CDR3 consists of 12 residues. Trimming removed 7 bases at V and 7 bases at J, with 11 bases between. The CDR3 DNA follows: TGCGCCAGCACCGAGGGGGGGAATGAGCAGTTCTTC. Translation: CASTEGGNEQFF.

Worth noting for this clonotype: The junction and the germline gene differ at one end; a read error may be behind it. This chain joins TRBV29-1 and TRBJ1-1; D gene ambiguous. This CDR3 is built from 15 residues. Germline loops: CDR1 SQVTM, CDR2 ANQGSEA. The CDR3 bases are TGCAGCGTTGAGGAGGTTGTCTCAGTGCTTGGTGAAGTTTTCTTT. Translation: CSVEEVVSVLGEVFF. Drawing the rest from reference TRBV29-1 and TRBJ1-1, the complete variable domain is SAVISQKPSRDICQRGTSLTIQCQVDSQVTMMFWYRQQPGQSLTLIATANQGSEATYESGFVIDKFPISRPNLTFSTLTVSNMSPEDSSIYLCSVEEVVSVLGEVFFGQGTRLTVV.

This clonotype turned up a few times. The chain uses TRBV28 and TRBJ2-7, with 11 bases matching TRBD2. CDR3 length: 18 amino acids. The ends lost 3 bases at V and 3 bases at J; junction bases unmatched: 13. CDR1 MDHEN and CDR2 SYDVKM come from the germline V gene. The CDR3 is CASSLITSGSRLDYEQYF. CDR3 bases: TGTGCCAGCAGTTTGATTACTAGCGGGAGCCGACTGGACTACGAGCAGTACTTC.

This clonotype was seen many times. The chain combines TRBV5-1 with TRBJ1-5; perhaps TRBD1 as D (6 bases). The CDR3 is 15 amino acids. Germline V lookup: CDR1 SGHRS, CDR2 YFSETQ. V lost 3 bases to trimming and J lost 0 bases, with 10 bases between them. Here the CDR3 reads CASSSGENSNQPQHF. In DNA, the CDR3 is TGCGCCAGCAGCTCAGGGGAGAATAGCAATCAGCCCCAGCATTTT.

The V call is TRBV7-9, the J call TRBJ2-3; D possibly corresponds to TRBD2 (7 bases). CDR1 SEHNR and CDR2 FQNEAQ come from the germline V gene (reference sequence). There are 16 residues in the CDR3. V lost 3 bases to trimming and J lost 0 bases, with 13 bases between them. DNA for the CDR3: TGTGCCAGCAGCTTGAGGCGGGGGCCCAGCACAGATACGCAGTATTTT. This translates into CASSLRRGPSTDTQYF.

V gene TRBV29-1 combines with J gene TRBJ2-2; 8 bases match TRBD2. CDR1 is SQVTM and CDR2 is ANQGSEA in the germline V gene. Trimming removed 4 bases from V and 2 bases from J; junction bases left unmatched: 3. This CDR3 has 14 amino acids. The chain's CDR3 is CSVASGSNTGELFF. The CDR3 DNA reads TGCAGCGTTGCCAGCGGGAGTAACACCGGGGAGCTGTTTTTT.

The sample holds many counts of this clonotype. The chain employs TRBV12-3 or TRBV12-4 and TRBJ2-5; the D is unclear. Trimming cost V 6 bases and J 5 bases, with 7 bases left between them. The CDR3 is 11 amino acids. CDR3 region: CASSAEETQYF. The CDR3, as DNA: TGTGCCAGCAGCGCGGAGGAGACCCAGTACTTC.

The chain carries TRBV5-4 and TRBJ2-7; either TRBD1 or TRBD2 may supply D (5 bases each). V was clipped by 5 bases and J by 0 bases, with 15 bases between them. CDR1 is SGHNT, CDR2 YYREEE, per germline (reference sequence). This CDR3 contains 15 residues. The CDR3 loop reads CASRRDGDPSYEQYF. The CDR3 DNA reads TGTGCCAGCAGGAGGGACGGGGACCCCTCCTACGAGCAGTACTTC.

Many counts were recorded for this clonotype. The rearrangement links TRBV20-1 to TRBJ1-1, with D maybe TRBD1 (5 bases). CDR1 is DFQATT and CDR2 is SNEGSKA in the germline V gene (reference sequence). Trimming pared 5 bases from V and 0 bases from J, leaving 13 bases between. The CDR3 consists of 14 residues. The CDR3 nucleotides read TGCAGTGCTCCATCCAGGGAGATGAACACTGAAGCTTTCTTT. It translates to CSAPSREMNTEAFF.

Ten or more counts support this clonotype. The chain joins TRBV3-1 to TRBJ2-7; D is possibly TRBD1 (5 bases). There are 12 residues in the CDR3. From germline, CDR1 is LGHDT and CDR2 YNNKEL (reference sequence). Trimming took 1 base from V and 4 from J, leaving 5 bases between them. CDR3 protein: CASSQAGYEQYF. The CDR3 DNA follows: TGTGCCAGCAGCCAAGCAGGGTACGAGCAGTACTTC.

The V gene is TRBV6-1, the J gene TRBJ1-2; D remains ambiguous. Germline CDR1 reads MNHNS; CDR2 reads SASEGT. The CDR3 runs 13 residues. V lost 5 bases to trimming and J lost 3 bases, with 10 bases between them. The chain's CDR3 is CASSRRPDYGYTF. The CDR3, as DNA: TGTGCCAGCAGTCGTCGACCGGACTATGGCTACACCTTC.

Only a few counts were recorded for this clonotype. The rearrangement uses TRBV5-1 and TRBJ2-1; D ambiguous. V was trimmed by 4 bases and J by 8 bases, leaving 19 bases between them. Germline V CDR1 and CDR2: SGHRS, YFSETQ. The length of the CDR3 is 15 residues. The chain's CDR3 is CASSPYPGLRDEQFF. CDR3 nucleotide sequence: TGCGCCAGCAGCCCCTACCCGGGTCTACGGGATGAGCAGTTCTTC.

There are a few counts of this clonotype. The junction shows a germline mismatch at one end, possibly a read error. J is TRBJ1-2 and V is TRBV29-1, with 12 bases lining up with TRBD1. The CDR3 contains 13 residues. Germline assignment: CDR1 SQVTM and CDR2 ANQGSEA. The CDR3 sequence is CSVESGTGGAGKF. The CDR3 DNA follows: TGCAGCGTTGAATCGGGGACAGGGGGCGCGGGGAAATTC.